The text below deals with one TCR beta chain. The data were obtained in a study of sequential checkpoint blockade in melanoma. Overall study context: First-line arms were nivolumab then ipilimumab, or the reverse, randomized 1:1. Both treatment sequences were followed by maintenance nivolumab.

Indicated treatment: randomized to nivolumab then ipilimumab (arm A) or the reverse (arm B). No patient had prior DNA-damaging chemotherapy. From thawed PBMCs, live CD3+CD8+ cells negative for CD19 and CD56 were sorted. Only in-frame clones appear in the TCRdb table, and some are missing; sequencing was by immunoSEQ multiplex PCR. The data contain 25,000 to 30,000 clones, roughly 80% of them singletons. V was pared by 4 bases and J by 4 bases, with 11 bases between. This CDR3 has 15 residues. CDR1 and CDR2 from the germline V gene are SGHTA and FQGTGA. This material consisted of CD8+ T cells sorted from blood (inferred from file names), taken from a patient given nivolumab and ipilimumab in sequence. J is TRBJ2-6 and V is TRBV7-3; possibly TRBD1 for D (5 bases). The TCR originated in a human donor with melanoma. CDR3: CASSSPDTGANVLTF. The CDR3 DNA reads as TGTGCCAGCAGCTCCCCGGACACCGGGGCCAACGTCCTGACTTTC.